This TCR beta chain was profiled in a study of T cell responses to AZD1222 COVID-19 vaccine. The study's findings and limits: The CD4 TCRs associated with vaccination extended across spike and predominated at 160-218 and 743-854.

This clone was seen once. Its antigen is undetermined. Repertoires were generated with immunoSEQ multiplex PCR, while TCRdb's copy carries only in-frame clones and drops some. Of some 120,000 clones detected, about 89% appear once; the ten largest clones hold approximately 1.5%. The CDR3 runs to 15 residues. Germline CDR1 and CDR2: SGHTA and FQGNSA. V dropped 5 bases and J dropped 5 bases, with 13 bases sitting between them. This chain uses TRBV7-2 with TRBJ1-6; D gene ambiguous. This sequence was found in an adult in good health. The sample was peripheral blood, taken on day 0 of AZD1222 vaccination. CDR3 loop: CASSPGGKNNSPLHF. DNA of the CDR3: TGTGCCAGCAGCCCCGGCGGGAAGAATAATTCACCCCTCCACTTT.